This TCR beta chain comes out of a study of T-cell reconstitution after alpha-beta-depleted transplantation in children. Whole-study results and caveats: From surviving recipient T cells and thymic progenitors came the high day-60 TCRbeta diversity observed in some patients. By one year post-transplant, T-cell counts and diversity largely arose from T cells that were newly produced. Several hundred expanded graft clones reportedly gave rise to the alpha-beta T cells present about two months after transplant.

V dropped 0 bases and J dropped 10 bases, with 17 bases sitting between them. CDR1 and CDR2 (germline): SGHRS, YFSETQ. This CDR3 comprises 15 residues. This sample's TCRbeta library carried unique molecular identifier barcodes. A single record per CDR3 protein comes from TCRdb applying MiXCR to the PCR reads. The sample includes under 850,000 distinct CDR3 sequences, around 12% of them seen just once. This clonotype was counted only a few times. The target antigen is unknown. J is TRBJ2-1 and V is TRBV5-1; D gene ambiguous. The clonotype originates from a girl aged 2 to 9 with congenital amegakaryocytic thrombocytopenia, due to receive a stem cell transplant. The starting material was PBMCs, obtained before TCRalphabeta/CD19-depleted stem cell transplant. The CDR3 reads CASSLALASLGEQFF. For the CDR3, the DNA is TGCGCCAGCAGCTTGGCCCTCGCGTCCCTAGGGGAGCAGTTCTTC. The whole variable domain, remainder taken from reference TRBV5-1 and TRBJ2-1, is KAGVTQTPRYLIKTRGQQVTLSCSPISGHRSVSWYQQTPGQGLQFLFEYFSETQRNKGNFPGRFSGRQFSNSRSEMNVSTLELGDSALYLCASSLALASLGEQFFGPGTRLTVL.